This section outlines one T cell receptor beta chain sequence together with its context. What it binds is not known. This sample is part of a study of cytomegalovirus exposure and HLA in healthy donors. The CDR3 is 13 amino acids. V was cut by 0 bases and J by 7 bases, with 12 bases left in between. Germline V CDR1 and CDR2: GTSNPN, SVGIG (reference sequence). General study points: Three chains tied to CMV proved CMV antigen-specific in vitro. High specificity and sensitivity for cytomegalovirus status were reported for the classifier.

The donors were members of the validation cohort comprising over 100 subjects, separate from the approximately 670-subject first cohort. Profiling relied on immunoSEQ multiplex PCR, and the TCRdb table lists in-frame clones only, not all of them. The sample consists of about 360,000 clones, approximately 90% of them appearing once. The sequence came from a woman aged 18-29 years in good health and CMV-seronegative. This chain uses TRBV30 with TRBJ1-2, with a weak D call TRBD1 (5 bases). The sample taken for sequencing was PBMCs. CDR3 nucleotides: TGTGCCTGGAGTGTACGGGGGACTCGTGGCTACACCTTC. Its translation is CAWSVRGTRGYTF. The full variable domain, rest sourced from reference TRBV30 and TRBJ1-2, is SQTIHQWPATLVQPVGSPLSLECTVEGTSNPNLYWYRQAAGRGLQLLFYSVGIGQISSEVPQNLSASRPQDRQFILSSKKLLLSDSGFYLCAWSVRGTRGYTFGSGTRLTVV.